This paragraph covers one TCR beta chain sequence. The source of the sample is a study of technical replicates of blood from several donors. The CDR3 loop spans 13 amino acids. CDR1 is MDHEN, CDR2 SYDVKM, per germline. V lost 3 bases and J lost 3, with 8 bases in between. Clones were sequenced by immunoSEQ multiplex PCR, and TCRdb holds only the in-frame ones, with some missing. This table holds about 89,000 clones, roughly 93% found once. The chain uses TRBV28 and TRBJ1-1, with D hard to call. The sequenced sample consisted of T cells isolated from PBMCs. The clonotype was recovered from a human donor in good health. The CDR3: CASSFGSHTEAFF. CDR3 nucleotide sequence: TGTGCCAGCAGTTTCGGTAGCCACACTGAAGCTTTCTTT.